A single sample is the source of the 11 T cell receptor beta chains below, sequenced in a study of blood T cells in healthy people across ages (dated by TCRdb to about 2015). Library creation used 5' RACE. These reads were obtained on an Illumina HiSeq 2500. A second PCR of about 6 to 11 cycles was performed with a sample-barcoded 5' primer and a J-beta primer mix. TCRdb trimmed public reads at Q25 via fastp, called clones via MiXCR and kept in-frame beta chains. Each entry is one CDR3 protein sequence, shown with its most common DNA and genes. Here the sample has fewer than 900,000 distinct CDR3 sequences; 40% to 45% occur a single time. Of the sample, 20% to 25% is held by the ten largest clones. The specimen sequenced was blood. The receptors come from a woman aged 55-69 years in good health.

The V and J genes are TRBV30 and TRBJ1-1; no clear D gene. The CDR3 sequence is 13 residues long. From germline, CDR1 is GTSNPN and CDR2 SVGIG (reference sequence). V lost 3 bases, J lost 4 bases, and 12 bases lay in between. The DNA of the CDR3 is TGTGCCTGGAGGCACCTTCGGTCCACTGAAGCTTTCTTT. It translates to CAWRHLRSTEAFF.

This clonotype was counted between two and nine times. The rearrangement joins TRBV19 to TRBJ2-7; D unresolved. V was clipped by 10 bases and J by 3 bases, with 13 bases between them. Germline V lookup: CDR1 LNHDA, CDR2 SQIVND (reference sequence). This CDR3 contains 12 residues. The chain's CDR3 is CAIHRSIYEQYF. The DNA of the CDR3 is TGTGCCATCCATCGGTCGATCTACGAGCAGTACTTC.

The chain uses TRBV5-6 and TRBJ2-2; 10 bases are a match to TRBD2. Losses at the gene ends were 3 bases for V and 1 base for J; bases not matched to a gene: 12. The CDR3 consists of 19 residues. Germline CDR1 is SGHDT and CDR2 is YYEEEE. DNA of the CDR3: TGTGCCAGCAGCTCGACTTGGAAGCGGGGGGGGAAGAACACCGGGGAGCTGTTTTTT. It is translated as CASSSTWKRGGKNTGELFF.

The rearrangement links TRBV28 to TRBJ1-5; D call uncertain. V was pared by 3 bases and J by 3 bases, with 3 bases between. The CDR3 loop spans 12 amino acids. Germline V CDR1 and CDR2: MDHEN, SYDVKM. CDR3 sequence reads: CASSLYNQPQHF. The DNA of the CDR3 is TGTGCCAGCAGTTTGTACAATCAGCCCCAGCATTTT.

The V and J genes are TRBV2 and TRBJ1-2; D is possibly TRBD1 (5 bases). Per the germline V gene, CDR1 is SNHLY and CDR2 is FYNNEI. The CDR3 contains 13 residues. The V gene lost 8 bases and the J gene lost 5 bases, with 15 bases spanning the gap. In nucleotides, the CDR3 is TGTGCCAGCCGTTTCGGGACGGAGTATGGCTACACCTTC. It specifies CASRFGTEYGYTF. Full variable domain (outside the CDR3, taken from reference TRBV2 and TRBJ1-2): EPEVTQTPSHQVTQMGQEVILRCVPISNHLYFYWYRQILGQKVEFLVSFYNNEISEKSEIFDDQFSVERPDGSNFTLKIRSTKLEDSAMYFCASRFGTEYGYTFGSGTRLTVV.

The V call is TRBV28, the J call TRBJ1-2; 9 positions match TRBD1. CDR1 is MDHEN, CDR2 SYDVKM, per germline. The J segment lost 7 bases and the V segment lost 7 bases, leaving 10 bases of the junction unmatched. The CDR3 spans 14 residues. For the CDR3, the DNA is TGTGCCAGCACCGCCAGGGGACAGGGATCTGGCTACACCTTC. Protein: CASTARGQGSGYTF.

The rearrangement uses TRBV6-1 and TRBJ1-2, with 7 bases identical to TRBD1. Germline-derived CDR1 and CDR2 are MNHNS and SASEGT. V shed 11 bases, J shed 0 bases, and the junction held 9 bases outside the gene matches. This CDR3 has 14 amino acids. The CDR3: CAGITGAPNYGYTF. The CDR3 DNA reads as TGTGCCGGCATTACAGGGGCGCCTAACTATGGCTACACCTTC.

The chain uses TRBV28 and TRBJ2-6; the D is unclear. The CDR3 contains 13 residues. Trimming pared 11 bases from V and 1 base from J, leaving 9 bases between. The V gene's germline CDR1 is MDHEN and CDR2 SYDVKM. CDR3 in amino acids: CAVVKSGANVLTF. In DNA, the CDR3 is TGTGCCGTCGTCAAGTCTGGGGCCAACGTCCTGACTTTC.

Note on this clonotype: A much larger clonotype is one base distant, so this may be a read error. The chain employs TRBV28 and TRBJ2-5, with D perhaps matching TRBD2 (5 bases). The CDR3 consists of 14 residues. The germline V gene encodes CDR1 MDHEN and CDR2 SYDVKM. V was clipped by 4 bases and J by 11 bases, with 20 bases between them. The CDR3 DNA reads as TGTGCCAGCAGTTCGCTAGGACTTCACAATGAGCAGTACTTC. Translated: CASSSLGLHNEQYF.

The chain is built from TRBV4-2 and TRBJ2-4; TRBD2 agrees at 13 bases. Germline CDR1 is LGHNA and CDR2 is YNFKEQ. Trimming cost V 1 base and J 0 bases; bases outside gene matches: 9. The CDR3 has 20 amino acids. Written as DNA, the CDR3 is TGTGCCAGCAGCCAAGGTTCCGGGACTAGCGGGACCCTAGCCAAAAACATTCAGTACTTC. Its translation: CASSQGSGTSGTLAKNIQYF.

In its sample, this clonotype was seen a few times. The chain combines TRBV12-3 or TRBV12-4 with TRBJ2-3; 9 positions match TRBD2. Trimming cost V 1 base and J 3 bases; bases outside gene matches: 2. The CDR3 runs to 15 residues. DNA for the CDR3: TGTGCCAGCAGTTTAGTCAGCGGGAGGACAGATACGCAGTATTTT. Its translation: CASSLVSGRTDTQYF.